These 22 T cell receptor beta chains were sequenced from one sample in a study of CD8 T cells in Susac syndrome. Reverse transcription used about 0.45 to 1 ug RNA and random hexamers. TCRdb redid the calling of the immunoSEQ multiplex PCR reads with MiXCR, one entry per CDR3 protein. The repertoire holds more than 110,000 distinct CDR3 sequences, with approximately 93% as singletons. The sequenced sample consisted of CD8+ T cells from PBMCs. The source of these receptors is a human donor in good health.

This chain links TRBV27 with TRBJ2-7; perhaps TRBD2 as D (6 bases). CDR3 length equals 15 residues. Deletions cut 4 bases from V and 3 bases from J, with 16 bases between. The germline V gene has CDR1 MNHEY and CDR2 SMNVEV (reference sequence). Here the CDR3 DNA reads TGTGCCAGCAGTTCCGAGGGCGGGGTCGGCTACGAGCAGTACTTC. The encoded protein is CASSSEGGVGYEQYF.

The chain links TRBV20-1 to TRBJ2-2, with D hard to call. This CDR3 is built from 14 residues. Germline V gene lookup returns CDR1 DFQATT and CDR2 SNEGSKA (reference sequence). Trimming cost V 6 bases and J 3 bases, with 14 bases left between them. CDR3 region: CSAPTGGYTGELFF. The CDR3 DNA reads as TGCAGTGCCCCAACGGGCGGTTACACCGGGGAGCTGTTTTTT.

The rearrangement joins TRBV9 to TRBJ2-1; the match to TRBD2 covers 10 bases. This CDR3 is built from 16 residues. V trimming: 2 bases; J trimming: 7 bases; junction bases outside the gene matches: 9. The V gene's germline CDR1 is SGDLS and CDR2 YYNGEE. CDR3 sequence reads: CASSVSRGAGGNEQFF. The DNA of the CDR3 is TGTGCCAGCAGCGTCTCCAGGGGAGCGGGAGGGAATGAGCAGTTCTTC. Looking up the rest from reference TRBV9 and TRBJ2-1 gives the full variable domain: DSGVTQTPKHLITATGQRVTLRCSPRSGDLSVYWYQQSLDQGLQFLIQYYNGEERAKGNILERFSAQQFPDLHSELNLSSLELGDSALYFCASSVSRGAGGNEQFFGPGTRLTVL.

The chain recombines TRBV5-1 with TRBJ2-1, with D maybe TRBD2 (6 bases). CDR1 is SGHRS, CDR2 YFSETQ, per germline. Trimming stripped 6 bases from V and 7 bases from J, with 14 bases between. The CDR3 has 13 amino acids. The CDR3 DNA sequence: TGCGCCAGCACCTCCGGAGGGGTGAATGAGCAGTTCTTC. It codes for CASTSGGVNEQFF.

V gene TRBV19 combines with J gene TRBJ2-1; D call uncertain. V lost 3 bases, J lost 6 bases, and 15 bases lay in between. Per germline, CDR1 LNHDA and CDR2 SQIVND (reference sequence). The CDR3 runs 15 residues. CDR3 sequence reads: CASSILPLEVNEQFF. The CDR3 DNA is TGTGCCAGTAGTATTCTTCCCCTCGAAGTCAATGAGCAGTTCTTC.

The rearrangement uses TRBV25-1 and TRBJ2-1, with no clear D. Germline CDR1 and CDR2: MGHDK and SYGVNS. V lost 8 bases, J lost 4 bases, and 12 bases lay in between. The CDR3 spans 13 residues. The CDR3 sequence is CASGPTDYNEQFF. CDR3 DNA sequence: TGTGCCAGCGGCCCGACTGATTACAATGAGCAGTTCTTC.

This chain joins TRBV15 and TRBJ2-3, with 10 bases matching TRBD2. This CDR3 has 15 amino acids. V lost 2 bases and J lost 4; bases outside the gene matches: 3. The germline CDR1 and CDR2 sequences are LNHNV and YYDKDF (reference sequence). The CDR3 sequence is CATSRSGRAADTQYF. CDR3 sequence (DNA): TGTGCCACCAGCAGAAGCGGGAGGGCGGCAGATACGCAGTATTTT.

The rearrangement joins TRBV27 to TRBJ2-7; 9 nucleotides agree with TRBD1. Germline V lookup: CDR1 MNHEY, CDR2 SMNVEV (reference sequence). With V trimmed by 5 bases and J by 5 bases, 4 bases remained unmatched. The CDR3 has 13 amino acids. The DNA for the CDR3 is TGTGCCAGCAGTGACAGGGGGTTTAACGAGCAGTACTTC. The encoded protein is CASSDRGFNEQYF.

The chain couples TRBV29-1 to TRBJ2-7; TRBD2 matches at 7 bases. V shed 4 bases and J 3 bases; nucleotides not matched to a gene: 9. This CDR3 comprises 14 residues. CDR1 SQVTM and CDR2 ANQGSEA come from the germline V gene. DNA of the CDR3: TGCAGCGTTGGAAGCGGGGACCGCGGCTACGAGCAGTACTTC. Protein sequence: CSVGSGDRGYEQYF.

The chain has TRBV29-1 and TRBJ2-5; TRBD2 agrees at 14 bases. This CDR3 is 16 amino acids long. V lost 4 bases, J lost 7 bases, and 11 bases stayed unmatched. Germline V gene data show CDR1 as SQVTM and CDR2 as ANQGSEA. CDR3 sequence (DNA): TGCAGCGTTGTTGGTCCGGGACTAGCGGGAGTTGGGACCCAGTACTTC. As protein: CSVVGPGLAGVGTQYF.

Here the CDR3 DNA reads TGCAGTGCTAGAACCCGGACAGGATTCTATGGCTACACCTTC. This encodes CSARTRTGFYGYTF. The genes are TRBV20-1 and TRBJ1-2, with TRBD1 identical over 7 bases. In germline, CDR1 is DFQATT, CDR2 SNEGSKA (reference sequence). The CDR3 has 14 residues. The J segment lost 4 bases and the V segment lost 2 bases, leaving 7 bases of the junction unmatched.

V gene TRBV30 combines with J gene TRBJ2-1; D not certain. Germline V CDR1 and CDR2: GTSNPN, SVGIG (reference sequence). V was pared by 2 bases and J by 5 bases, with 10 bases between. The CDR3 spans 13 residues. The CDR3 bases are TGTGCCTGGAGTTGGGGTGGGGACAATGAGCAGTTCTTC. It translates to CAWSWGGDNEQFF.

The chain links TRBV9 to TRBJ2-7; 8 bases fit TRBD2. Germline CDR1 is SGDLS and CDR2 is YYNGEE. This CDR3 is built from 15 residues. V was pared by 0 bases and J by 5 bases, with 7 bases of the junction left unmatched. This chain's CDR3 is CASSVGISGIDEQYF. CDR3 DNA sequence: TGTGCCAGCAGCGTAGGCATTAGCGGGATCGACGAGCAGTACTTC.

This clonotype was recorded once. V is TRBV19 and J is TRBJ1-2, with D uncertain. V lost 9 bases, J lost 3 bases, and 5 bases lay in between. Germline V gene data show CDR1 as LNHDA and CDR2 as SQIVND (reference sequence). The CDR3 has 10 residues. The CDR3 DNA reads TGTGCCAGCCCGGACTATGGCTACACCTTC. As protein: CASPDYGYTF.

The chain employs TRBV20-1 and TRBJ2-7, with D perhaps TRBD1 or TRBD2 (5 bases each). The CDR3 is made up of 15 amino acids. Trimming removed 0 bases at V and 2 bases at J, with 14 bases between. The germline gives CDR1 DFQATT, CDR2 SNEGSKA (reference sequence). DNA for the CDR3: TGCAGTGCTAGAGATCGCCGGGACGAGACCTACGAGCAGTACTTC. Translating gives CSARDRRDETYEQYF.

The chain links TRBV6-2 or TRBV6-3 to TRBJ2-7; D gene uncertain. The CDR3 consists of 14 residues. V was shortened by 5 bases and J by 3 bases, with 14 bases between the two germline ends. The germline V gene has CDR1 MNHEY and CDR2 SVGEGT. This CDR3 is CASSEMGASYEQYF. CDR3 nucleotides: TGTGCCAGCAGTGAGATGGGCGCTAGCTACGAGCAGTACTTC.

V gene TRBV13 combines with J gene TRBJ2-2; the D gene is possibly TRBD1 (5 bases). From germline, CDR1 is PRHDT and CDR2 FYEKMQ (reference sequence). Trimming removed 2 bases at V and 6 bases at J, with 10 bases between. The CDR3 has 14 residues. In nucleotides, the CDR3 is TGTGCCAGCAGCTTAACCAGGGTGGCCGGGGAGCTGTTTTTT. Its translation is CASSLTRVAGELFF.

The gene calls are TRBV7-9 and TRBJ2-7; perhaps TRBD1 as D (5 bases). Between the trimmed V and J ends, which lost 7 bases and 3 bases, there was a span of 13 bases. Germline assignment: CDR1 SEHNR and CDR2 FQNEAQ (reference sequence). CDR3 length: 13 residues. CDR3 residues: CASIPRQGYEQYF. DNA of the CDR3: TGTGCCAGCATCCCAAGGCAGGGCTACGAGCAGTACTTC.

This sequence joins TRBV13 and TRBJ2-1, with TRBD2 identical over 7 bases. The germline CDR1 and CDR2 sequences are PRHDT and FYEKMQ (reference sequence). The CDR3 covers 16 residues. Trimming removed 5 bases from V and 1 base from J; junction bases left unmatched: 8. Here the CDR3 DNA reads TGTGCCAGCAGCACTAGCTCGGGGGGATCCTACAATGAGCAGTTCTTC. This translates into CASSTSSGGSYNEQFF.

The chain links TRBV25-1 to TRBJ2-1, with D possibly matching TRBD1 (6 bases). The CDR3 consists of 15 residues. Looked up from germline, CDR1 is MGHDK and CDR2 is SYGVNS. V was shortened by 7 bases and J by 9 bases, with 22 bases between the two germline ends. CDR3 nucleotide sequence: TGTGCCAGCATCCCTCCGGTGGGGTTCAGGGGTGAGCAGTTCTTC. This codes for CASIPPVGFRGEQFF.

This clonotype appeared once. This chain connects TRBV4-2 to TRBJ1-1; the match to TRBD1 covers 7 bases. Germline CDR1 LGHNA, CDR2 YNFKEQ. The V and J ends lost 1 base and 1 base, in that order; junction bases with no gene match: 3. This CDR3 has 15 amino acids. The CDR3 DNA sequence: TGTGCCAGCAGCCAAGGAGCAGGGGGGAACACTGAAGCTTTCTTT. The encoded protein is CASSQGAGGNTEAFF.

This clonotype was counted once. V is TRBV20-1 and J is TRBJ1-1; D gene uncertain. The CDR3 is made up of 12 amino acids. Germline CDR1 is DFQATT and CDR2 is SNEGSKA (reference sequence). V lost 6 bases and J lost 2, with 10 bases in between. In DNA form, the CDR3 reads TGCAGTGCCCGGGAGGGAAACACTGAAGCTTTCTTT. Translation gives CSAREGNTEAFF.